The rows below give T cell receptor beta chains drawn from one sample of a study of blood T cell repertoires in COVID-19. Produced via immunoSEQ multiplex PCR; TCRdb's table is partial and in-frame only. The repertoire consists of 150,000 to 200,000 clones, with roughly 83% occurring once and the leading ten covering roughly 5.6%. The sequencing input was peripheral blood. All receptors derive from a woman in her thirties or forties with COVID-19, enrolled during active disease. Both conserved end residues are part of each CDR3.

cdr3_aa | j_call | v_call
CASSFSSQQGTEQFF | TRBJ2-1 | TRBV27
CASTEGARRGEQYF | TRBJ2-7 | TRBV19
CASFLAGTDTQYF | TRBJ2-3 | TRBV18
CASSREGTGGDEQYF | TRBJ2-7 | TRBV5-1
CASSLLTDRTSADTQYF | TRBJ2-3 | TRBV27
CASSLDQNSGSYNEQFF | TRBJ2-1 | TRBV5-1
CASQPAGANYEQYF | TRBJ2-7 | TRBV28
CASREQGGGEKLFF | TRBJ1-4 | TRBV28
CASSATGNQPQHF | TRBJ1-5 | TRBV7-9
CASSLAASYEQYF | TRBJ2-7 | TRBV12-3/TRBV12-4
CASSPLQGRLNYGYTF | TRBJ1-2 | TRBV18
CASSETRRGSGTEAFF | TRBJ1-1 | TRBV7-2
CASRAVLKGNEKLFF | TRBJ1-4 | TRBV6-5
CASSLLGNTIYF | TRBJ1-3 | TRBV7-2
CASRDPGTSGRETQYF | TRBJ2-5 | TRBV28
CASSSKLAGGAYEQYF | TRBJ2-7 | TRBV5-1